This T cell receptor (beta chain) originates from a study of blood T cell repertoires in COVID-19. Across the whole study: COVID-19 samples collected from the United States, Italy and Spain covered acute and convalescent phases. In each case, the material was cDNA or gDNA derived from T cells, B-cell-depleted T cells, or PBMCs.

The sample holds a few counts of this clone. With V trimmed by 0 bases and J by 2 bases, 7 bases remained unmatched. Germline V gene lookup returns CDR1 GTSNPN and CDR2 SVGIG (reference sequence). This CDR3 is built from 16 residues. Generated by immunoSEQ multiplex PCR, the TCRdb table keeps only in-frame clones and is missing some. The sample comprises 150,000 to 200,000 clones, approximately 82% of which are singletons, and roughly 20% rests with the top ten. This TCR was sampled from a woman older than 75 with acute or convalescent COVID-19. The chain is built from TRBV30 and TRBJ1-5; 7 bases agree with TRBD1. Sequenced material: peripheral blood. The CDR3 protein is CAWSVSGGIGNQPQHF. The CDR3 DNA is TGTGCCTGGAGTGTGTCAGGGGGTATAGGCAATCAGCCCCAGCATTTT.